The clone carrying this TCR beta chain was detected once. The CDR3 loop spans 14 amino acids. V lost 6 bases and J 2 bases, leaving 14 bases between the germline ends. Germline CDR1 is MNHNS and CDR2 is SASEGT. This specimen comes from a study of blood T cell repertoires in COVID-19. Study-wide background: Researchers got acute and convalescent COVID-19 samples from the United States, Italy and Spain.

Per the authors' pipeline: Estimation of nucleated cell counts was performed using reference gene primer amplification. Libraries were prepared by immunoSEQ multiplex PCR; TCRdb keeps only in-frame clonotypes and omits some of them. Clonal size and the V and J genes are those of that table, whereas D and trimming came from the DNA. The sample includes 150,000 to 200,000 clones, about 93% of them seen just once. This chain joins TRBV6-1 and TRBJ2-7; TRBD1 might be the D (5 bases). This receptor was taken from a woman between 45 and 60 years old with acute or convalescent COVID-19. Source material: peripheral blood. The CDR3 is CASRYLAGTYEQYF. The CDR3 DNA reads as TGTGCCAGCAGATATCTGGCAGGGACCTACGAGCAGTACTTC.